This TCR beta chain was sequenced for a study of T cell responses to AZD1222 COVID-19 vaccine. Study findings and constraints: Spike regions recognized by vaccine-associated CD4 TCRs spanned the protein, led by 160-218 and 743-854. Possibly, clonal diversity was underestimated; donors were largely white British and included more females. Rises in breadth and depth of Spike-specific TCRs came after two AZD1222 doses.

This CDR3 is built from 14 residues. V was clipped by 1 base and J by 2 bases, with 8 bases between them. Germline V gene data show CDR1 as SGHDT and CDR2 as YYEEEE. For this clone: Its antigen remains unidentified.

Sequencing was performed with immunoSEQ multiplex PCR; in TCRdb, only in-frame clones are kept and a portion is missing. This table has 120,000 or so clones, 90% appearing once. The sequenced sample was peripheral blood, obtained on day 0 of MenACWY control vaccination. This clonotype originated in an adult in good health. The V call is TRBV5-6, the J call TRBJ2-3, with D unclear. The CDR3 spells CASSLFTSTDTQYF. DNA of the CDR3: TGTGCCAGCAGCTTGTTTACTTCCACAGATACGCAGTATTTT.